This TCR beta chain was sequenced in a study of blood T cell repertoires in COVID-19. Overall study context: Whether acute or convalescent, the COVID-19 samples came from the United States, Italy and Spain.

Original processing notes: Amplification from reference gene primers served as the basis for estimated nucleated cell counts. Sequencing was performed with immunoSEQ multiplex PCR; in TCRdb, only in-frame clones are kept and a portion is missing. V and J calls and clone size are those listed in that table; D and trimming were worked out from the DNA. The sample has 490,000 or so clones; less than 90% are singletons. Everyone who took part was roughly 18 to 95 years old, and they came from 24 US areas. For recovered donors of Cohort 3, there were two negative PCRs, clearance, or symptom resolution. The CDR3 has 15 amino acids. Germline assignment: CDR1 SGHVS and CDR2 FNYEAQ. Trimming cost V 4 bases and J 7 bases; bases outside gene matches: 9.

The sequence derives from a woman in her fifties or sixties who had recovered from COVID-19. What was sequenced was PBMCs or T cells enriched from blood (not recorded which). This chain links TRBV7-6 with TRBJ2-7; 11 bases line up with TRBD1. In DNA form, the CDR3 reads TGTGCCAGCAGCTCAGGACAGGGGGCGGCGGGTGAGCAGTACTTC. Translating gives CASSSGQGAAGEQYF.